The 25 T cell receptor beta chains below come from one sample, sequenced in a study of T cell responses to AZD1222 COVID-19 vaccine. TCRdb's copy holds only in-frame clones and misses some; the assay was immunoSEQ multiplex PCR. The sample consists of 95,000 to 150,000 clones, 75% to 90% of them appearing once. The input for sequencing was peripheral blood, taken on day 0 of AZD1222 vaccination. These receptors all stem from an adult in good health.

This clone appeared a few times. V and J are TRBV5-4 and TRBJ1-2, with a tentative D call TRBD1 (5 bases). V dropped 1 base and J dropped 5 bases, with 12 bases sitting between them. The CDR3 is made up of 14 amino acids. Per the germline V gene, CDR1 is SGHNT and CDR2 is YYREEE (reference sequence). CDR3 sequence: CASSLFQGSYGYTF. DNA for the CDR3: TGTGCCAGCAGCTTGTTCCAGGGTTCTTATGGCTACACCTTC.

The V gene is TRBV5-1, the J gene TRBJ1-6; possible D gene TRBD1, 6 bases. The CDR3 runs 17 residues. CDR1 is SGHRS, CDR2 YFSETQ, per germline. Trimming pared 4 bases from V and 7 bases from J, leaving 21 bases between. CDR3 amino acids: CASSPWTEPEGNSPLHF. The CDR3 coding sequence is TGCGCCAGCAGCCCCTGGACAGAACCAGAGGGGAATTCACCCCTCCACTTT.

This clone has just a few counts. The rearrangement joins TRBV19 to TRBJ1-1; 7 bases fit TRBD1. The CDR3 is 15 residues long. Germline values: CDR1 LNHDA, CDR2 SQIVND (reference sequence). V lost 2 bases, J lost 0 bases, and 3 bases stayed unmatched. The CDR3 loop reads CASSIQGELNTEAFF. Here the CDR3 DNA reads TGTGCCAGTAGTATACAGGGGGAACTGAACACTGAAGCTTTCTTT.

J is TRBJ2-3 and V is TRBV5-1; TRBD2 matches 8 bases. The junction had 7 bases not matched to a gene; V was cut back by 4 bases and J by 0 bases. Germline CDR1 and CDR2: SGHRS and YFSETQ. The CDR3 extends over 16 amino acids. The CDR3: CASSLEIAGSTDTQYF. The CDR3 DNA reads as TGCGCCAGCAGCCTGGAAATAGCGGGGAGCACAGATACGCAGTATTTT.

This clone has only a few counts. This chain uses TRBV6-2 or TRBV6-3 with TRBJ1-6, with TRBD1 as a possible D gene (6 bases). The V and J ends lost 4 bases and 8 bases respectively, with 21 bases between them. The germline CDR1 and CDR2 sequences are MNHEY and SVGEGT. The CDR3 has 17 amino acids. CDR3 sequence reads: CASSSYPRGGGDSPLHF. CDR3 nucleotide sequence: TGTGCCAGCAGTTCCTATCCCAGGGGTGGGGGCGATTCACCCCTCCACTTT.

This clone was counted only a few times. The chain has TRBV7-2 and TRBJ2-1; 8 bases are a match to TRBD2. The CDR3 runs to 13 residues. Germline CDR1 is SGHTA and CDR2 is FQGNSA. With 2 bases clipped from V and 10 bases from J, the junction kept 4 bases outside the gene matches. The CDR3 DNA sequence: TGTGCCAGCAGCTTATACGGCGGGGGGGAGCAGTTCTTC. Translated: CASSLYGGGEQFF.

The chain recombines TRBV7-9 with TRBJ1-3, with D perhaps matching TRBD1 (5 bases). V was shortened by 8 bases and J by 3 bases, with 11 bases between the two germline ends. The CDR3 contains 13 residues. The V gene's germline CDR1 is SEHNR and CDR2 FQNEAQ (reference sequence). CDR3 in DNA: TGTGCCAGCTCTCAGGGTTATGGAAACACCATATATTTT. Translating it yields CASSQGYGNTIYF. Full variable domain (remainder filled in from reference TRBV7-9 and TRBJ1-3): DTGVSQNPRHKITKRGQNVTFRCDPISEHNRLYWYRQTLGQGPEFLTYFQNEAQLEKSRLLSDRFSAERPKGSFSTLEIQRTEQGDSAMYLCASSQGYGNTIYFGEGSWLTVV.

J is TRBJ1-6 and V is TRBV4-1, with 7 nucleotides matching TRBD1. The germline V gene encodes CDR1 MGHRA and CDR2 YSYEKL. V shed 4 bases and J 4 bases; nucleotides not matched to a gene: 7. The CDR3 is made up of 16 amino acids. CDR3 region: CASSPNPGQYNSPLHF. The CDR3 DNA reads as TGCGCCAGCAGCCCCAATCCGGGACAGTATAATTCACCCCTCCACTTT.

This chain uses TRBV5-6 with TRBJ2-7; the D gene is possibly TRBD1 (8 bases). The CDR3 spans 19 residues. Trimming removed 0 bases at V and 1 base at J, with 23 bases between. Germline V gene sequence: CDR1 SGHDT, CDR2 YYEEEE. CDR3: CASSLARQGRAIRSYEQYF. The CDR3 coding sequence is TGTGCCAGCAGCTTGGCCCGACAGGGGAGGGCTATTAGATCCTACGAGCAGTACTTC.

This sequence joins TRBV28 and TRBJ2-3; the D call may be TRBD1 or TRBD2 (5 bases each). The germline V gene encodes CDR1 MDHEN and CDR2 SYDVKM. This CDR3 spans 14 amino acids. V was pared by 5 bases and J by 8 bases, with 17 bases between. Written as DNA, the CDR3 is TGTGCCAGCAGTGTAACCGGGGACCCGTCTACGCAGTATTTT. As protein: CASSVTGDPSTQYF.

The chain recombines TRBV12-3 or TRBV12-4 with TRBJ1-1; no firm D call. The CDR3 runs 12 residues. Deletions cut 5 bases from V and 6 bases from J, with 10 bases between. CDR3 loop: CASSLPWAEAFF. As DNA, the CDR3 is TGTGCCAGCAGTCTACCCTGGGCTGAAGCTTTCTTT.

This clone has more than one count but fewer than ten. The V gene is TRBV20-1, the J gene TRBJ1-2, with D maybe TRBD1 (6 bases). The germline CDR1 and CDR2 sequences are DFQATT and SNEGSKA (reference sequence). Trimming shortened V by 5 bases and J by 7 bases, and 11 bases separated the two germline ends. CDR3 length: 11 amino acids. The CDR3 loop is CSAPTGFGYTF. Written as DNA, the CDR3 is TGCAGTGCTCCAACAGGGTTTGGCTACACCTTC.

V is TRBV5-8 and J is TRBJ1-2; possibly TRBD1 for D (6 bases). The CDR3 loop spans 13 amino acids. Germline loops: CDR1 SGHTS, CDR2 YDEGEE. V lost 3 bases and J 7 bases, leaving 13 bases between the germline ends. CDR3 protein: CASSSRGGLGYTF. The CDR3, as DNA: TGTGCCAGCAGCTCCCGCGGGGGCCTTGGCTACACCTTC.

This chain connects TRBV7-2 to TRBJ2-7; D remains ambiguous. Trimming removed 3 bases at V and 6 bases at J, with 15 bases between. This CDR3 has 14 amino acids. Germline-derived CDR1 and CDR2 are SGHTA and FQGNSA. CDR3 protein: CASSLGFPVGEQYF. In nucleotides, the CDR3 is TGTGCCAGCAGCTTGGGCTTTCCCGTGGGCGAGCAGTACTTC.

This chain links TRBV10-3 with TRBJ1-2, with D perhaps matching TRBD1 (5 bases). Trimming took 10 bases from V and 7 from J, leaving 13 bases between them. The CDR3 runs 11 residues. CDR1 is ENHRY and CDR2 is SYGVKD in the germline V gene. In DNA form, the CDR3 reads TGTGCCACCGCGGGGGGGTTTGGCTACACCTTC. Protein sequence: CATAGGFGYTF.

This chain uses TRBV4-3 with TRBJ1-1; the match to TRBD1 covers 7 bases. Germline V gives CDR1 LGHNA, CDR2 YSLEER. The CDR3 length is 16 residues. The V and J ends lost 0 bases and 1 base, in that order; junction bases with no gene match: 5. This CDR3 is CASSQDSGQWNTEAFF. The CDR3 region has the DNA TGCGCCAGCAGCCAAGATTCGGGACAGTGGAACACTGAAGCTTTCTTT.

The genes are TRBV7-2 and TRBJ2-7; 7 positions match TRBD2. The CDR3 covers 17 residues. The germline V gene encodes CDR1 SGHTA and CDR2 FQGNSA. Trimming cost V 1 base and J 5 bases; bases outside gene matches: 14. CDR3 in DNA: TGTGCCAGCAGCTTAGTGGTGTCTCGCGGGAGATGGAACGAGCAGTACTTC. Residues: CASSLVVSRGRWNEQYF. The full variable domain, in which reference TRBV7-2 and TRBJ2-7 provide the parts outside the CDR3, is GAGVSQSPSNKVTEKGKDVELRCDPISGHTALYWYRQSLGQGLEFLIYFQGNSAPDKSGLPSDRFSAERTGGSVSTLTIQRTQQEDSAVYLCASSLVVSRGRWNEQYFGPGTRLTVT.

The V gene is TRBV10-3, the J gene TRBJ1-2; 11 positions match TRBD1. The germline V gene encodes CDR1 ENHRY and CDR2 SYGVKD. The CDR3 is made up of 16 amino acids. Trimming took 7 bases from V and 5 from J; bases not matched to a gene: 12. The CDR3 sequence is CAITPSGTGGLYGYTF. The DNA of the CDR3 is TGTGCCATCACCCCCTCCGGGACAGGGGGTTTATATGGCTACACCTTC.

This chain connects TRBV7-8 to TRBJ1-2; a possible D gene is TRBD1 (5 bases). Trimming removed 1 base at V and 4 bases at J, with 13 bases between. This CDR3 has 15 residues. Germline CDR1 reads SGHVS; CDR2 reads FQNEAQ. DNA for the CDR3: TGTGCCAGCAGCTTAGGGCATGGGGGTACCTATGGCTACACCTTC. Its protein product is CASSLGHGGTYGYTF.

The chain joins TRBV9 to TRBJ2-2; 8 nucleotides line up with TRBD1. The V gene end was trimmed by 3 bases and the J gene end by 5 bases; junction bases not matched to a gene: 9. Germline CDR1 SGDLS, CDR2 YYNGEE. The CDR3 totals 16 residues. CDR3 coding DNA: TGTGCCAGCAGCGCCCAGGGGACAGGAAGGACCGGGGAGCTGTTTTTT. Translation gives CASSAQGTGRTGELFF.

The chain is built from TRBV10-3 and TRBJ2-3; D gene uncertain. Per the germline V gene, CDR1 is ENHRY and CDR2 is SYGVKD. CDR3 length: 12 amino acids. Between the trimmed V and J ends, which lost 10 bases and 4 bases, there was a span of 12 bases. CDR3 residues: CATAAAADTQYF. For the CDR3, the DNA is TGTGCCACGGCAGCAGCAGCAGATACGCAGTATTTT.

The chain links TRBV14 to TRBJ2-7; D is undetermined. Germline V gives CDR1 SGHDN, CDR2 FVKESK. V was clipped by 1 base and J by 3 bases, with 7 bases between them. CDR3 length: 13 residues. CDR3 sequence: CASSQVIFYEQYF. The CDR3 coding sequence is TGTGCCAGCAGCCAAGTCATCTTCTACGAGCAGTACTTC. The whole variable domain, remainder taken from reference TRBV14 and TRBJ2-7, is EAGVTQFPSHSVIEKGQTVTLRCDPISGHDNLYWYRRVMGKEIKFLLHFVKESKQDESGMPNNRFLAERTGGTYSTLKVQPAELEDSGVYFCASSQVIFYEQYFGPGTRLTVT.

This chain uses TRBV19 with TRBJ2-2; D unclear. The germline V gene encodes CDR1 LNHDA and CDR2 SQIVND (reference sequence). CDR3 length equals 13 residues. V lost 7 bases, J lost 3 bases, and 9 bases lay in between. This CDR3 is CASKFGDTGELFF. DNA of the CDR3: TGTGCCAGTAAATTTGGGGACACCGGGGAGCTGTTTTTT.

This chain connects TRBV6-2 or TRBV6-3 to TRBJ2-3; possible D gene TRBD1, 5 bases. Germline loops: CDR1 MNHEY, CDR2 SVGEGT. Trimming took 6 bases from V and 4 from J, leaving 14 bases between them. The CDR3 is 14 amino acids. The CDR3 bases are TGTGCCAGCAGCCCATGGGGCAGGGCAGATACGCAGTATTTT. Translating it yields CASSPWGRADTQYF.

The chain recombines TRBV12-3 or TRBV12-4 with TRBJ2-7; tentative D call: TRBD2 (5 bases). Trimming took off 8 bases at V and 6 bases at J, with 14 bases between the two ends. The CDR3 covers 12 residues. The CDR3 nucleotides read TGTGCCAGCTCTCTTGGCGGGTTCGAGCAGTACTTC. This encodes CASSLGGFEQYF.